This record concerns one T cell receptor beta chain sequence. The source of the sample is a study of blood T cell repertoires in COVID-19. Here immunoSEQ multiplex PCR was the method, and the copy in TCRdb shows in-frame clones only, minus some. In the table there are more than 250,000 clones, around 86% of which are singletons. The CDR3 extends over 13 amino acids. V lost 0 bases to trimming and J lost 10 bases, with 9 bases between them. Germline CDR1 is LGHDT and CDR2 is YNNKEL (reference sequence). This sequence was found in a man over 45 with active or convalescent COVID-19. The chain couples TRBV3-1 (or the pseudogene TRBV3-2) to TRBJ2-2; D is possibly TRBD1 (5 bases). Sequenced input: peripheral blood. The CDR3 DNA follows: TGTGCCAGCAGCCAAGAGACAGTCCAGGAGCTGTTTTTT. It translates to CASSQETVQELFF.